One and the same sample provided the 16 T cell receptor beta chains below, sequenced in a study of OX40 agonist ivuxolimab in advanced cancers. Clones were sequenced by immunoSEQ multiplex PCR, and TCRdb holds only the in-frame ones, with some missing. The table lists about 150,000 clones, roughly 92% of them singletons, with around 0.28% in the top ten. This sample comprised CD4+ or CD8+ T cells sorted from blood, obtained in a trial of the OX40 agonist ivuxolimab. These receptors were obtained from an adult with an advanced solid tumor such as melanoma, head and neck, liver or kidney cancer.

This chain connects TRBV4-3 to TRBJ1-3; D is unresolved. The length of the CDR3 is 16 residues. CDR1 is LGHNA and CDR2 is YSLEER in the germline V gene. Between the trimmed V and J ends, which lost 0 bases and 0 bases, there was a span of 9 bases. CDR3 in amino acids: CASSQDRPHSGNTIYF. DNA of the CDR3: TGCGCCAGCAGCCAAGACAGGCCCCACTCTGGAAACACCATATATTTT.

The chain joins TRBV28 to TRBJ1-1, with D unresolved. The CDR3 totals 12 residues. V was clipped by 3 bases and J by 1 base, with 3 bases between them. Germline V gene data show CDR1 as MDHEN and CDR2 as SYDVKM. The CDR3 reads CASSLQNTEAFF. DNA of the CDR3: TGTGCCAGCAGTTTGCAGAACACTGAAGCTTTCTTT.

The CDR3 reads CASSFGGANTGELFF. DNA for the CDR3: TGTGCCAGCAGTTTTGGGGGGGCTAACACCGGGGAGCTGTTTTTT. V and J are TRBV7-6 and TRBJ2-2; D is perhaps TRBD2 (7 bases). V gave up 6 bases and J gave up 2 bases, with 13 bases separating them. Germline loops: CDR1 SGHVS, CDR2 FNYEAQ. The CDR3 loop spans 15 amino acids.

This clone was recorded a few times. The identical CDR3 is also encoded by other nucleotide sequences in the sample. The chain's CDR3 is CASSPGTGNQPQHF. The CDR3 nucleotides read TGTGCCAGCTCACCTGGGACAGGCAATCAGCCCCAGCATTTT. The chain recombines TRBV18 with TRBJ1-5; 7 positions agree with TRBD1. Germline V gene data show CDR1 as KGHSH and CDR2 as LQKENI. The CDR3 is 14 amino acids. With V trimmed by 3 bases and J by 2 bases, 1 base remained unmatched.

The chain employs TRBV28 and TRBJ2-2; D is uncertain. The V gene's germline CDR1 is MDHEN and CDR2 SYDVKM. The V end lost 5 bases, the J end lost 6 bases, and 10 bases lay between the germline ends. The CDR3 has 13 residues. The CDR3 spells CASSPEPAGELFF. The CDR3 region has the DNA TGTGCCAGCAGTCCTGAACCCGCCGGGGAGCTGTTTTTT.

The V call is TRBV7-9, the J call TRBJ2-2; 9 bases align to TRBD2. Germline V gives CDR1 SEHNR, CDR2 FQNEAQ (reference sequence). The CDR3 extends over 17 amino acids. After removal of 1 base from V and 4 bases from J, the junction contained 7 bases not matched to a gene. The CDR3 reads CASSLEGGLAPTGELFF. For the CDR3, the DNA is TGTGCCAGCAGCTTAGAAGGGGGACTAGCCCCCACCGGGGAGCTGTTTTTT.

This clone came up once. The CDR3 sequence: CASSFRDSPDEQYF. CDR3 bases: TGTGCCAGCAGCTTCCGGGACAGCCCGGACGAGCAGTACTTC. The rearrangement links TRBV11-2 to TRBJ2-7; TRBD1 aligns across 7 bases. The CDR3 loop spans 14 amino acids. V was pared by 3 bases and J by 5 bases, with 7 bases of the junction left unmatched. From germline, CDR1 is SGHAT and CDR2 FQNNGV.

The chain links TRBV14 to TRBJ2-7, with 7 nucleotides matching TRBD1. Germline loops: CDR1 SGHDN, CDR2 FVKESK. With V trimmed by 4 bases and J by 7 bases, 13 bases remained unmatched. The CDR3 totals 15 residues. The CDR3 sequence: CASSPQGPWGLEQYF. The CDR3 bases are TGTGCCAGCAGCCCACAGGGGCCCTGGGGCTTGGAGCAGTACTTC.

This clone was picked up one time. The chain has TRBV10-1 and TRBJ2-3; the D is unclear. The CDR3 extends over 13 amino acids. V shed 0 bases and J shed 8 bases, with 9 bases lying between them. CDR1 is WNHNN and CDR2 is SYGVQD in the germline V gene (reference sequence). The CDR3: CASSESNPGTQYF. CDR3 DNA sequence: TGCGCCAGCAGTGAGTCGAATCCGGGTACGCAGTATTTT.

This chain links TRBV25-1 with TRBJ2-5; either TRBD1 or TRBD2 may supply D (5 bases each). V was trimmed by 1 base and J by 2 bases, leaving 8 bases between them. Germline assignment: CDR1 MGHDK and CDR2 SYGVNS. This CDR3 has 14 residues. CDR3 sequence: CASSEWWGQETQYF. The CDR3 DNA follows: TGTGCCAGCAGTGAATGGTGGGGGCAAGAGACCCAGTACTTC. Variable domain in full (rest from reference TRBV25-1 and TRBJ2-5): EADIYQTPRYLVIGTGKKITLECSQTMGHDKMYWYQQDPGMELHLIHYSYGVNSTEKGDLSSESTVSRIRTEHFPLTLESARPSHTSQYLCASSEWWGQETQYFGPGTRLLVL.

The chain is built from TRBV7-2 and TRBJ2-2, with D possibly matching TRBD2 (6 bases). From germline, CDR1 is SGHTA and CDR2 FQGNSA. V lost 5 bases and J lost 6, with 19 bases in between. The CDR3 spans 16 residues. The CDR3 nucleotides read TGTGCCAGCAGCGCAACCCCACTAGCCTGGGCCGGGGAGCTGTTTTTT. Translating gives CASSATPLAWAGELFF.

This CDR3 is CASSLVGSRRSTGELFF. The CDR3 DNA reads as TGCGCCAGCAGCTTGGTGGGGAGCCGAAGGAGCACCGGGGAGCTGTTTTTT. The chain joins TRBV5-1 to TRBJ2-2; TRBD2 might be the D (5 bases). Germline loops: CDR1 SGHRS, CDR2 YFSETQ. The CDR3 runs to 17 residues. Trimming stripped 0 bases from V and 4 bases from J, with 16 bases between. The entire variable domain, with the rest obtained from reference TRBV5-1 and TRBJ2-2, is as follows: KAGVTQTPRYLIKTRGQQVTLSCSPISGHRSVSWYQQTPGQGLQFLFEYFSETQRNKGNFPGRFSGRQFSNSRSEMNVSTLELGDSALYLCASSLVGSRRSTGELFFGEGSRLTVL.

The chain is built from TRBV27 and TRBJ2-7, with 7 bases matching TRBD1. Germline trimming cut 8 bases from V and 2 bases from J; bases unmatched to any gene: 9. Germline CDR1 and CDR2: MNHEY and SMNVEV (reference sequence). The CDR3 is made up of 14 amino acids. This CDR3 is CASSRTGATYEQYF. As DNA, the CDR3 is TGTGCCAGCTCGCGAACAGGGGCAACCTACGAGCAGTACTTC.

The rearrangement links TRBV20-1 to TRBJ1-2; D possibly corresponds to TRBD1 (5 bases). V lost 3 bases, J lost 8 bases, and 7 bases lay in between. Germline V gene sequence: CDR1 DFQATT, CDR2 SNEGSKA (reference sequence). The CDR3 contains 10 residues. CDR3 sequence reads: CSAREGGYTF. CDR3 nucleotides: TGCAGTGCTAGGGAGGGGGGCTACACCTTC.

The V gene is TRBV11-2, the J gene TRBJ1-4, with unresolved D. The CDR3 runs 15 residues. Between the trimmed V and J ends, which lost 3 bases and 7 bases, there was a span of 15 bases. The germline V gene has CDR1 SGHAT and CDR2 FQNNGV. The CDR3 nucleotides read TGTGCCAGCAGCTTTTTTGTCGGGATGTCTGAAAAACTGTTTTTT. Translation: CASSFFVGMSEKLFF.

The chain links TRBV30 to TRBJ1-5; no reliable D call. V gave up 1 base and J gave up 1 base, with 8 bases separating them. Germline lookup yields CDR1 GTSNPN and CDR2 SVGIG (reference sequence). This CDR3 has 14 amino acids. CDR3 nucleotides: TGTGCCTGGAGTGCGGGAGGCAGCAATCAGCCCCAGCATTTT. It codes for CAWSAGGSNQPQHF.